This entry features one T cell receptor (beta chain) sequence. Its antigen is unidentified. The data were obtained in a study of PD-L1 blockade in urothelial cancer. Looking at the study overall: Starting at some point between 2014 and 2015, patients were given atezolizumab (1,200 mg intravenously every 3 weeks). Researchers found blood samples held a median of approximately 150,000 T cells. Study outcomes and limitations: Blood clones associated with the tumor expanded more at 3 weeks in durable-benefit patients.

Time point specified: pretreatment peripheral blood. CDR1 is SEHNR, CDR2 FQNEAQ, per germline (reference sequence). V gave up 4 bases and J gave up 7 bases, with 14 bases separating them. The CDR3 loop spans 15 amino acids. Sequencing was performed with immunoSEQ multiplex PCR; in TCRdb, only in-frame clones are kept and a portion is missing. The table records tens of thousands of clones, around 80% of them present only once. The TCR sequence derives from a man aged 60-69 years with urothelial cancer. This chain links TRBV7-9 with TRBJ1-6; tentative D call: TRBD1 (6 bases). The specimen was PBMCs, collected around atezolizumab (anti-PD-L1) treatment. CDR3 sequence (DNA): TGTGCCAGCAGCTGGGGCAGGGGATCCAATTCACCCCTCCACTTT. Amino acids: CASSWGRGSNSPLHF.